The rows below give T cell receptor beta chains drawn from one sample of a study of control samples from healthy donors and cancer patients. Profiled with immunoSEQ multiplex PCR; TCRdb holds only in-frame clones, not every one. The sample includes 140,000 or so clones, 80% to 95% of them seen just once. The sequenced sample was blood. These receptors originate from a man aged 30 to 39 in good health. Both conserved end residues are part of each CDR3. The D gene is left open where the match is weak. Not all rows give a size; the values are once, few, many and, for expanded clones, a class.

abundance	d_gene	v_gene	j_gene	CDR3nt	CDR3aa
.	.	TRBV28	TRBJ1-5	TGTGCCAGCAGCAACAGGGTAAGCAATCAGCCCCAGCATTTT	CASSNRVSNQPQHF
.	.	TRBV12-3/TRBV12-4	TRBJ1-2	TGTGCCAGCAGGCAAAACAACAGGGAAGGCTACACCTTC	CASRQNNREGYTF
.	.	TRBV29-1	TRBJ1-2	TGCAGCGTTGACAATGGTAATGGCTACACCTTC	CSVDNGNGYTF
.	TRBD1	TRBV4-1	TRBJ2-7	TGCGCCAGCAGCATAACAGGGGGCGGTGAGCAGTACTTC	CASSITGGGEQYF
.	.	TRBV4-1	TRBJ2-3	TGCGCCAGCAGCCAAGACGACCGCACAGATACGCAGTATTTT	CASSQDDRTDTQYF
.	TRBD2	TRBV28	TRBJ2-7	TGTGCCAGCAGGACAGCGGGGTACGAGCAGTACTTC	CASRTAGYEQYF
.	TRBD1	TRBV7-9	TRBJ1-4	TGTGCCAGCAGCTTAATTGGACAGGGAACCACCAGACCGAAGGAAAAACTGTTTTTT	CASSLIGQGTTRPKEKLFF
.	.	TRBV30	TRBJ1-1	TGTGCCTGGAGTGTAAAGGGGTTAGGGCACACTGAAGCTTTCTTT	CAWSVKGLGHTEAFF
.	.	TRBV12-3/TRBV12-4	TRBJ1-1	TGTGCCAGCAGTTTAGCCCGGGGCACTGAAGCTTTCTTT	CASSLARGTEAFF
.	TRBD1	TRBV7-3	TRBJ1-1	TGTGCCAGCAGCTTAACGCCAGGGGGCTGGAGCACTGAAGCTTTCTTT	CASSLTPGGWSTEAFF
once	TRBD2	TRBV9	TRBJ2-7	TGTGCCAGCAGCCCACGTCGGACTAGCGGGGGGATCAGGCAGTACTTC	CASSPRRTSGGIRQYF
once	.	TRBV27	TRBJ1-1	TGTGCCAGCAGTCTACACTTTATGAACACTGAAGCTTTCTTT	CASSLHFMNTEAFF
once	.	TRBV7-3	TRBJ2-5	TGTGCCAGCAGCTTAACAGGGTCCGGGACCCAGTACTTC	CASSLTGSGTQYF
.	TRBD1	TRBV10-3	TRBJ2-5	TGTGCCACCGGCAGGGGGACAGGGACAGAGACCCAGTACTTC	CATGRGTGTETQYF
.	.	TRBV25-1	TRBJ2-7	TGTGCCAGCAGTTTTGGGGGCGGAGGAGTATACGAGCAGTACTTC	CASSFGGGGVYEQYF
.	TRBD1	TRBV19	TRBJ1-5	TGTGCCAGTAGTGGACAGGTTAGCAATCAGCCCCAGCATTTT	CASSGQVSNQPQHF
.	.	TRBV3-1/TRBV3-2	TRBJ1-2	TGTGCCAGCAGCCGGACAGATAACTATGGCTACACCTTC	CASSRTDNYGYTF